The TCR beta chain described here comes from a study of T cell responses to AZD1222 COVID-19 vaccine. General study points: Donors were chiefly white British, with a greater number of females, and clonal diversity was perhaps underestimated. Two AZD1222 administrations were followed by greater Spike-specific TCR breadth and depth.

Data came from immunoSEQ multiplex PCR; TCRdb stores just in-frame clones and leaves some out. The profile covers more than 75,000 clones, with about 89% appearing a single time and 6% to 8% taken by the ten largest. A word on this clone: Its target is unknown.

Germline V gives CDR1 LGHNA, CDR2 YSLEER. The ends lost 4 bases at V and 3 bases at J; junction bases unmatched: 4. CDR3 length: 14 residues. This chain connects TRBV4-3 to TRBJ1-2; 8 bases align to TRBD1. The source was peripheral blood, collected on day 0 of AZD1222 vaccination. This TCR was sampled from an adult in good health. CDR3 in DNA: TGCGCCAGCAGCCTCGGACAGGGTGACTATGGCTACACCTTC. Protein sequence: CASSLGQGDYGYTF.